The entry below gives a single TCR beta chain sequence along with its context. This specimen belongs to a study of PD-L1 blockade in urothelial cancer. Time point meaning: pretreatment peripheral blood. The data were produced by immunoSEQ multiplex PCR, yet TCRdb's version contains in-frame clones alone and is incomplete. The table shows tens of thousands of clones, with around 90% occurring only once. With 10 bases removed from V and 1 base from J, the gap between germline ends came to 11 bases. Germline CDR1 and CDR2: KGHSH and LQKENI. The CDR3 has 13 residues. This TCR was recovered from a man aged 55 to 70 with urothelial cancer. The rearrangement uses TRBV18 and TRBJ1-3, with D perhaps TRBD1 (5 bases). The sequences come from PBMCs, collected around atezolizumab (anti-PD-L1) treatment. CDR3 protein: CATTDKSGNTIYF. The DNA of the CDR3 is TGTGCCACTACGGACAAGTCTGGAAACACCATATATTTT.